These T cell receptor beta chains were read from a single sample in a study of blood T cell repertoires in COVID-19. Sequencing used immunoSEQ multiplex PCR; TCRdb keeps in-frame clones, though not all of them. The sample yields 400,000 to 450,000 clones, less than 95% seen once. Sequenced: PBMCs or T cells enriched from blood (not recorded which). All receptors come from a young man who had recovered from COVID-19. Each CDR3 is given with its conserved first and last residue.

V gene	J gene	CDR3 protein
TRBV5-4	TRBJ1-1	CASSPGGEDEAFF
TRBV19	TRBJ1-4	CASSGQGGEKLFF
TRBV3-1/TRBV3-2	TRBJ2-7	CASSHTGTSGTYEQYF
TRBV29-1	TRBJ1-3	CSVARGQGVGNTIYF
TRBV5-1	TRBJ1-4	CASSLPRGTPDNEKLFF
TRBV12-3/TRBV12-4	TRBJ2-7	CANGGPYEQYF
TRBV19	TRBJ1-1	CASRVGSLNTEAFF
TRBV2	TRBJ1-1	CASNRVDPWAFF
TRBV12-3/TRBV12-4	TRBJ1-5	CASSSLSQPQHF
TRBV7-8	TRBJ2-6	CASTGVRLSGANVLTF
TRBV3-1/TRBV3-2	TRBJ1-2	CASSAFWQDYGYTF
TRBV10-3	TRBJ2-3	CAISEQVGGTDTQYF
TRBV2	TRBJ2-7	CASSKGTGQGVKEQYF
TRBV11-2	TRBJ2-6	CASSFYPSPRSGANVLTF
TRBV2	TRBJ1-4	CASRVGQGSEKLFF
TRBV2	TRBJ2-7	CASRLGQNLYEQYF